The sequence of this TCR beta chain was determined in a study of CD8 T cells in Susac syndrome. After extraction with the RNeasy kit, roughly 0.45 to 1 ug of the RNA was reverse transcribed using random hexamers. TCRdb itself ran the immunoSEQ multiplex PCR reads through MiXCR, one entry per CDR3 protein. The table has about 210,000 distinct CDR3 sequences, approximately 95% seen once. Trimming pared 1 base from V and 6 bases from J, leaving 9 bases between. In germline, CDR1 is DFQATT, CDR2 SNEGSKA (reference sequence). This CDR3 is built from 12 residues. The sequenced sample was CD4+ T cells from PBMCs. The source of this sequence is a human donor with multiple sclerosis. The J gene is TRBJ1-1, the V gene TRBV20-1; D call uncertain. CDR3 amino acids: CSARAEWSEAFF. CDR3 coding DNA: TGCAGTGCTAGAGCGGAATGGTCTGAAGCTTTCTTT.